This T cell receptor beta chain was sequenced in a study of T cells in localized non-small cell lung cancer. Study-wide findings and caveats: Uninvolved adjacent lung showed the highest T cell clonality, exceeding tumor. Sequencing covered just one tumor region, so heterogeneity cannot be ruled out. Blood T cell density predicted longer survival; adjacent-lung clonality, shorter. Median approximately 58 top-100 tumor clones were shared with paired adjacent lung.

Profiled with immunoSEQ multiplex PCR; TCRdb holds only in-frame clones, not every one. The repertoire holds tens of thousands of clones, with approximately 91% as singletons. Points on this clone: Its antigen remains unknown.

Trimming cost V 8 bases and J 4 bases; bases outside gene matches: 4. Germline V gene sequence: CDR1 MNHNS, CDR2 SASEGT. The CDR3 has 14 residues. The chain joins TRBV6-1 to TRBJ2-7; 14 bases map to TRBD2. The sample in question was peripheral blood, obtained before any cancer treatment. This TCR was sampled from a man aged 40 to 70 with stage I lung adenocarcinoma. In nucleotides, the CDR3 is TGTGCCAGCGCCGGGACTAGCGGGAGTTACGAGCAGTACTTC. It encodes CASAGTSGSYEQYF.